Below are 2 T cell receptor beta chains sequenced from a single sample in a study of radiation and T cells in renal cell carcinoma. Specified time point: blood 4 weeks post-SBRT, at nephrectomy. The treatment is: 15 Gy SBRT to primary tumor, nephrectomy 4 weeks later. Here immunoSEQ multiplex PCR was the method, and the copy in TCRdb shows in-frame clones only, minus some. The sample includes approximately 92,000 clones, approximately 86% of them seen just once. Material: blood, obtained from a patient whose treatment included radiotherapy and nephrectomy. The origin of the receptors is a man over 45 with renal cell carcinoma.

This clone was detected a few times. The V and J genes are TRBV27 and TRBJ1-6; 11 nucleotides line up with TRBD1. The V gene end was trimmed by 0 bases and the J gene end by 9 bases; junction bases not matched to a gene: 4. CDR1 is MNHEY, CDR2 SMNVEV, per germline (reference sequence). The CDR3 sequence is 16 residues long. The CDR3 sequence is CASSLSGTGGLSPLHF. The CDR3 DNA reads TGTGCCAGCAGTTTATCCGGGACAGGGGGTCTTTCACCCCTCCACTTT.

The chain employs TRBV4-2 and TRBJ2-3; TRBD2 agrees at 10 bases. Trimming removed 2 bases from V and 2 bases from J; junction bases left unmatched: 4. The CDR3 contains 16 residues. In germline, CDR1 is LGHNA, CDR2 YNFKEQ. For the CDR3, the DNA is TGTGCCAGCAGCCAACGAGGACTAGCGGTCACAGATACGCAGTATTTT. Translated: CASSQRGLAVTDTQYF.